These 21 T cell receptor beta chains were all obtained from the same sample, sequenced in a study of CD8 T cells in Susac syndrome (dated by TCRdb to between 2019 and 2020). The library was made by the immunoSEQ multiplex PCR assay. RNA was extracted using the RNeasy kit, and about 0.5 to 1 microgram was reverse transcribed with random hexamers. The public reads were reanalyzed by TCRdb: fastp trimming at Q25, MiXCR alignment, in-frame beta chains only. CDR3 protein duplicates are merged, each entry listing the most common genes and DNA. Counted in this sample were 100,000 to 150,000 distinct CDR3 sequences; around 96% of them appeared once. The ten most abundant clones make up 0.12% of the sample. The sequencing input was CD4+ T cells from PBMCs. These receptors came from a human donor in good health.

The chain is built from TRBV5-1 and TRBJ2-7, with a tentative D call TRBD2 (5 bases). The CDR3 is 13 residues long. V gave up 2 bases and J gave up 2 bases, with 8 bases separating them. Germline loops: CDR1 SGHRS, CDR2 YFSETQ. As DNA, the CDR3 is TGCGCCAGCAGCTTTGGAGGAGCCTACGAGCAGTACTTC. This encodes CASSFGGAYEQYF.

CDR3 sequence reads: CASSEIGTGFSAQHF. Written as DNA, the CDR3 is TGTGCCAGCAGTGAAATCGGGACAGGGTTTAGTGCCCAGCATTTT. V gene TRBV6-1 combines with J gene TRBJ1-5, with 9 bases lining up with TRBD1. Germline CDR1 reads MNHNS; CDR2 reads SASEGT. With V trimmed by 2 bases and J by 11 bases, 10 bases remained unmatched. CDR3 length equals 15 residues.

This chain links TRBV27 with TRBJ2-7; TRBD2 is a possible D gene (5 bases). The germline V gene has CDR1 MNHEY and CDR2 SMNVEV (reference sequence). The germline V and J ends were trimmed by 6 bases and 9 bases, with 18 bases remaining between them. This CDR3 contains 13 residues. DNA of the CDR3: TGTGCCAGCAGCCTTGACTACGGCCGAGGGCAGTACTTC. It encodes CASSLDYGRGQYF.

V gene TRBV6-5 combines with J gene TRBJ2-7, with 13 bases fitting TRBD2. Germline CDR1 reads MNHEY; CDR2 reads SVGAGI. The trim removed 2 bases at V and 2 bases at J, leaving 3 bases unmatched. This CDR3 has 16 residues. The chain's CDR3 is CASSYPGTSGTYEQYF. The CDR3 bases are TGTGCCAGCAGTTACCCCGGGACTAGCGGGACCTACGAGCAGTACTTC.

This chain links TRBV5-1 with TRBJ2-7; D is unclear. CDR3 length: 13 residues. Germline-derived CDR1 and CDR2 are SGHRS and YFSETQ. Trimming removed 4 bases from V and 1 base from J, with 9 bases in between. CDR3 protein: CASSLWRSYEQYF. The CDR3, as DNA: TGCGCCAGCAGCCTTTGGCGGTCCTACGAGCAGTACTTC. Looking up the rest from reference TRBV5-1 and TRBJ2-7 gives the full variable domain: KAGVTQTPRYLIKTRGQQVTLSCSPISGHRSVSWYQQTPGQGLQFLFEYFSETQRNKGNFPGRFSGRQFSNSRSEMNVSTLELGDSALYLCASSLWRSYEQYFGPGTRLTVT.

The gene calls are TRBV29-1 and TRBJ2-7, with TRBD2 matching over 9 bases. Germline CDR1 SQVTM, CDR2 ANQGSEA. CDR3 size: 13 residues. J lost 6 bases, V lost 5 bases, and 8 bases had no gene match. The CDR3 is CSVSLAGSGEQYF. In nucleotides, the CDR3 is TGCAGCGTTTCCCTAGCGGGAAGCGGCGAGCAGTACTTC.

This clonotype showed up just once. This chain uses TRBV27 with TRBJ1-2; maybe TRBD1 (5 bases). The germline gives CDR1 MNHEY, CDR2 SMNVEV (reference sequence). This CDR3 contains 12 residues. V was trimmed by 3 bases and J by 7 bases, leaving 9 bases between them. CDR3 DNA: TGTGCCAGCAGTTTTAGAGGGGCTGGCTACACCTTC. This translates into CASSFRGAGYTF.

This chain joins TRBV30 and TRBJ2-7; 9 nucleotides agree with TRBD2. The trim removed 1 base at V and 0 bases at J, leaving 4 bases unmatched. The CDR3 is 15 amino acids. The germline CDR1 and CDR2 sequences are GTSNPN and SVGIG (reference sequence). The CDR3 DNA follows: TGTGCCTGGAGTGGACTAGCGGCAACCTCCTACGAGCAGTACTTC. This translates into CAWSGLAATSYEQYF.

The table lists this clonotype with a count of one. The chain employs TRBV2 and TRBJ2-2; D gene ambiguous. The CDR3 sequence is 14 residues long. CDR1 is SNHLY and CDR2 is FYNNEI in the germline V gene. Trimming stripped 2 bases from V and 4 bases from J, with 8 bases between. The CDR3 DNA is TGTGCCAGCAGTGAACTCCAAAGCACCGGGGAGCTGTTTTTT. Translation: CASSELQSTGELFF.

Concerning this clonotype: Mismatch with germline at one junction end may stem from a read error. CDR3 amino acids: CASSQSGGELDF. As DNA, the CDR3 is TGTGCCAGCAGCCAGTCCGGGGGCGAATTGGACTTC. The chain employs TRBV3-1 and TRBJ2-7; D is possibly TRBD1 or TRBD2 (6 bases each). CDR1 LGHDT and CDR2 YNNKEL come from the germline V gene (reference sequence). The CDR3 contains 12 residues.

The CDR3 here is CASSDDSSGANVLTF. The CDR3 DNA sequence: TGTGCCAGCAGTGACGACAGCTCTGGGGCCAACGTCCTGACTTTC. The genes are TRBV2 and TRBJ2-6; D possibly corresponds to TRBD1 (5 bases). V shed 3 bases and J shed 0 bases, with 6 bases lying between them. CDR1 is SNHLY and CDR2 is FYNNEI in the germline V gene. The CDR3 loop spans 15 amino acids.

DNA for the CDR3: TGTGCCAGCAGCCAACAAACGGGACCCTACAATGAGCAGTTCTTC. This gives the protein CASSQQTGPYNEQFF. The genes are TRBV3-1 and TRBJ2-1; D is tentatively TRBD1 or TRBD2 (5 bases each). CDR3 length: 15 amino acids. Trimming left V 2 bases short and J 2 bases short, with 10 bases between. Germline CDR1 is LGHDT and CDR2 is YNNKEL (reference sequence).

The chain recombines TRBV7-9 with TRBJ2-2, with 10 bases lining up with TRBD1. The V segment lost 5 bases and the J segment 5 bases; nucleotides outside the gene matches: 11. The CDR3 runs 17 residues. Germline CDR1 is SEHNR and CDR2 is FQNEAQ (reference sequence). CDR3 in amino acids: CASSRTDRGRETGELFF. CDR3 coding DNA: TGTGCCAGCAGCCGAACCGACAGGGGGCGAGAAACCGGGGAGCTGTTTTTT.

The CDR3 region is CASSLYGGRGETQYF. The DNA for the CDR3 is TGTGCCAGCAGTTTATACGGCGGGAGAGGAGAGACCCAGTACTTC. The chain employs TRBV28 and TRBJ2-5; 7 bases line up with TRBD2. CDR3 length equals 15 residues. The V gene's germline CDR1 is MDHEN and CDR2 SYDVKM. J was trimmed by 4 bases and V by 1 base; bases with no gene match: 6.

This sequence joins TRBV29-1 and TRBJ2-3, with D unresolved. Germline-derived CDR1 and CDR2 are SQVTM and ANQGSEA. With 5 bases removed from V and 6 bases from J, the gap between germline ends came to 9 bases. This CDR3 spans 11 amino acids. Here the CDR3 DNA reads TGCAGCGTTAAACCTAAGGATACGCAGTATTTT. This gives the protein CSVKPKDTQYF.

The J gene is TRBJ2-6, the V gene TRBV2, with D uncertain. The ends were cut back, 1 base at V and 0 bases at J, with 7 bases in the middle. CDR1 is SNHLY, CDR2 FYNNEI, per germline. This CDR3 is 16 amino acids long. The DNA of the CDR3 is TGTGCCAGCAGTGAAGATCGGATCTCTGGGGCCAACGTCCTGACTTTC. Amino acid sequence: CASSEDRISGANVLTF.

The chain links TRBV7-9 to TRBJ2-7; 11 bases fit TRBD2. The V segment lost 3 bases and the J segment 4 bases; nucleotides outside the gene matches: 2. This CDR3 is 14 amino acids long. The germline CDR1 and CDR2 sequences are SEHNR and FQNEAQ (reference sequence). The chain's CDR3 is CASSLASGRYEQYF. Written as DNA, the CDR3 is TGTGCCAGCAGCTTGGCTAGCGGGAGGTACGAGCAGTACTTC. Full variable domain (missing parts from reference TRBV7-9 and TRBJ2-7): DTGVSQNPRHKITKRGQNVTFRCDPISEHNRLYWYRQTLGQGPEFLTYFQNEAQLEKSRLLSDRFSAERPKGSFSTLEIQRTEQGDSAMYLCASSLASGRYEQYFGPGTRLTVT.

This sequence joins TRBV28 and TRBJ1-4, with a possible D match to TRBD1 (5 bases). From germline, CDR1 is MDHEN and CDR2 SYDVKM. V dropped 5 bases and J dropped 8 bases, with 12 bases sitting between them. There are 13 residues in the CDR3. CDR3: CASSGGEREKLFF. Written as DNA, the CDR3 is TGTGCCAGCAGTGGAGGGGAAAGAGAAAAACTGTTTTTT.

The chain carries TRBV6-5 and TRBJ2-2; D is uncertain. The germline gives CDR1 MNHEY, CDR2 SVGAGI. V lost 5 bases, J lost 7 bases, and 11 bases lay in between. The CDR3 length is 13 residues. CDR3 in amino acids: CASSRTRDGELFF. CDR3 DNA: TGTGCCAGCAGTCGTACAAGAGACGGGGAGCTGTTTTTT.

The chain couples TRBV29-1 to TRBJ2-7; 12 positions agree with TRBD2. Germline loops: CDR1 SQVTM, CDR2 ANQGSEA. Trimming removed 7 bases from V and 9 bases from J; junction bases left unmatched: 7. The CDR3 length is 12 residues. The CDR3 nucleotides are TGCAGCGCCTCTAGCGGGAGGGCCCGGCAGTACTTC. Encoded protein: CSASSGRARQYF.

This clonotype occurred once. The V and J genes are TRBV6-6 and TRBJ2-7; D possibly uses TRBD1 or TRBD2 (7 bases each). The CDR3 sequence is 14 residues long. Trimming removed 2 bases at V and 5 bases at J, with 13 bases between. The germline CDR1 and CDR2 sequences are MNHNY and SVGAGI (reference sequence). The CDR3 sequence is CASSYGQGGHEQYF. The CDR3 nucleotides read TGTGCCAGCAGTTACGGGCAGGGGGGGCACGAGCAGTACTTC.